Following are 19 T cell receptor beta chains from one sample sequenced in a study of T cell responses to AZD1222 COVID-19 vaccine. Libraries were prepared by immunoSEQ multiplex PCR; TCRdb keeps only in-frame clonotypes and omits some of them. Of 200,000 to 250,000 clones in the sample, approximately 94% were seen once. This sample comprised peripheral blood, obtained on day 0 of MenACWY control vaccination. These receptors were taken from an adult in good health.

The genes are TRBV15 and TRBJ1-5; no definite D call. Germline assignment: CDR1 LNHNV and CDR2 YYDKDF (reference sequence). V was pared by 8 bases and J by 4 bases, with 3 bases between. The CDR3 sequence is 10 residues long. For the CDR3, the DNA is TGTGCCACCGCGAATCAGCCCCAGCATTTT. Translation: CATANQPQHF.

This chain links TRBV5-4 with TRBJ1-2, with D possibly TRBD1 on 5 matching bases. Germline values: CDR1 SGHNT, CDR2 YYREEE (reference sequence). V was clipped by 0 bases and J by 6 bases, with 15 bases between them. There are 15 residues in the CDR3. CDR3 nucleotides: TGTGCCAGCAGCTTGGACCCAGGGCGCCGTAATGGCTACACCTTC. Encoded protein: CASSLDPGRRNGYTF. The full variable domain, completed using reference TRBV5-4 and TRBJ1-2, is ETGVTQSPTHLIKTRGQQVTLRCSSQSGHNTVSWYQQALGQGPQFIFQYYREEENGRGNFPPRFSGLQFPNYSSELNVNALELDDSALYLCASSLDPGRRNGYTFGSGTRLTVV.

The gene calls are TRBV3-1 (or the pseudogene TRBV3-2) and TRBJ2-2; D ambiguous. CDR1 is LGHDT, CDR2 YNNKEL, per germline (reference sequence). CDR3 length: 13 residues. V shed 1 base and J shed 6 bases, with 6 bases lying between them. Here the CDR3 reads CASSQVGSGELFF. The CDR3 bases are TGTGCCAGCAGCCAAGTGGGATCCGGGGAGCTGTTTTTT.

The V gene is TRBV11-2, the J gene TRBJ2-2; no reliable D call. The CDR3 has 14 residues. Trimming cost V 3 bases and J 6 bases, with 11 bases left between them. Germline V gene data show CDR1 as SGHAT and CDR2 as FQNNGV. CDR3: CASSFFGAPGELFF. The CDR3 DNA is TGTGCCAGCAGCTTCTTCGGTGCCCCCGGGGAGCTGTTTTTT.

The V and J genes are TRBV27 and TRBJ1-4, with D maybe TRBD1 (6 bases). Trimming stripped 2 bases from V and 7 bases from J, with 14 bases between. This CDR3 is built from 15 residues. Germline V gene sequence: CDR1 MNHEY, CDR2 SMNVEV (reference sequence). CDR3 amino acids: CASSLRGDRIEKLFF. The CDR3 DNA is TGTGCCAGCAGTTTAAGGGGGGATAGGATTGAAAAACTGTTTTTT.

This clone has only one observation. The chain carries TRBV6-2 or TRBV6-3 and TRBJ1-5; TRBD1 agrees at 7 bases. Germline CDR1 is MNHEY and CDR2 is SVGEGT. The CDR3 contains 14 residues. The J segment lost 7 bases and the V segment lost 5 bases, leaving 8 bases of the junction unmatched. DNA of the CDR3: TGTGCCAGCAGTACGACAGGGCGGAACCAGCCCCAGCATTTT. It yields the protein CASSTTGRNQPQHF.

The chain combines TRBV2 with TRBJ2-3; D is unclear. The CDR3 totals 13 residues. V gave up 3 bases and J gave up 5 bases, with 9 bases separating them. In germline, CDR1 is SNHLY, CDR2 FYNNEI. The CDR3: CASSEVGIDTQYF. The CDR3 nucleotides are TGTGCCAGCAGTGAGGTGGGGATAGATACGCAGTATTTT.

This sequence joins TRBV9 and TRBJ2-2; 9 bases agree with TRBD2. Germline values: CDR1 SGDLS, CDR2 YYNGEE. V trimming: 0 bases; J trimming: 2 bases; junction bases outside the gene matches: 8. The CDR3 totals 18 residues. The CDR3: CASSVVAGATLNTGELFF. In DNA, the CDR3 is TGTGCCAGCAGCGTAGTAGCGGGGGCAACTCTTAACACCGGGGAGCTGTTTTTT. The full variable domain, rest sourced from reference TRBV9 and TRBJ2-2, is DSGVTQTPKHLITATGQRVTLRCSPRSGDLSVYWYQQSLDQGLQFLIQYYNGEERAKGNILERFSAQQFPDLHSELNLSSLELGDSALYFCASSVVAGATLNTGELFFGEGSRLTVL.

The chain employs TRBV6-5 and TRBJ1-6, with D possibly being TRBD1 (5 bases). The length of the CDR3 is 15 residues. Germline V lookup: CDR1 MNHEY, CDR2 SVGAGI. V was cut by 7 bases and J by 3 bases, with 13 bases left in between. The CDR3 sequence: CASIETVSYNSPLHF. The CDR3, as DNA: TGTGCCAGCATCGAGACAGTTAGCTATAATTCACCCCTCCACTTT.

The chain carries TRBV6-5 and TRBJ1-5; D is possibly TRBD1 (6 bases). V lost 6 bases and J lost 9, with 15 bases in between. Germline CDR1 is MNHEY and CDR2 is SVGAGI. CDR3 length equals 13 residues. CDR3 loop: CASRMTGRGPQHF. The CDR3 DNA reads as TGTGCCAGCAGAATGACAGGTCGGGGGCCCCAGCATTTT.

The gene calls are TRBV5-4 and TRBJ1-1; TRBD1 is a possible D gene (6 bases). This CDR3 is 15 amino acids long. V was cut by 4 bases and J by 1 base, with 14 bases left in between. Germline lookup yields CDR1 SGHNT and CDR2 YYREEE (reference sequence). The CDR3 here is CASSGNRESNTEAFF. In nucleotides, the CDR3 is TGTGCCAGCAGCGGAAACAGGGAGTCGAACACTGAAGCTTTCTTT.

The chain links TRBV28 to TRBJ2-7; 9 nucleotides line up with TRBD2. Germline V CDR1 and CDR2: MDHEN, SYDVKM. V lost 6 bases to trimming and J lost 3 bases; unmatched junction nucleotides: 9. The CDR3 totals 15 residues. The CDR3 DNA reads as TGTGCCAGCAGGGGTAGCGGGGGAGTTGACTACGAGCAGTACTTC. It yields the protein CASRGSGGVDYEQYF.

DNA for the CDR3: TGTGCCAGCAGCTTAGATACGCGCACAGATACGCAGTATTTT. Protein sequence: CASSLDTRTDTQYF. The chain employs TRBV7-2 and TRBJ2-3; D uncertain. This CDR3 comprises 14 residues. Germline lookup yields CDR1 SGHTA and CDR2 FQGNSA. V was cut by 1 base and J by 1 base, with 6 bases left in between.

Concerning this clone: The junction departs from the called germline gene at one end, perhaps through a read error. The chain uses TRBV12-3 or TRBV12-4 and TRBJ1-2, with TRBD1 as a possible D gene (5 bases). This CDR3 region has 12 residues. The CDR3: CASSRSVGGRHF. The CDR3, as DNA: TGTGCCAGCAGTCGATCTGTCGGGGGTCGTCACTTC.

The chain carries TRBV7-6 and TRBJ1-3; D unclear. The V gene's germline CDR1 is SGHVS and CDR2 FNYEAQ. Between the trimmed V and J ends, which lost 3 bases and 3 bases, there was a span of 30 bases. The CDR3 has 21 amino acids. CDR3: CASSFRYSIITADQCGNTIYF. DNA for the CDR3: TGTGCCAGCAGCTTTCGATATTCAATTATAACCGCGGATCAGTGTGGAAACACCATATATTTT.

This chain joins TRBV6-6 and TRBJ1-2, with 8 bases aligning to TRBD1. Germline CDR1 reads MNHNY; CDR2 reads SVGAGI (reference sequence). The CDR3 runs to 15 residues. Germline trimming cut 5 bases from V and 8 bases from J; bases unmatched to any gene: 13. CDR3 nucleotides: TGTGCCAGCAGTGGAGGACAGGGAAGAAGGACCGGCTACACCTTC. Translating gives CASSGGQGRRTGYTF.

The chain is built from TRBV5-1 and TRBJ2-7, with D maybe TRBD1 (6 bases). This CDR3 has 14 amino acids. CDR1 and CDR2 (germline): SGHRS, YFSETQ. The ends were cut back, 2 bases at V and 0 bases at J, with 9 bases in the middle. For the CDR3, the DNA is TGCGCCAGCAGCTTTGGACAGCGCTCCTACGAGCAGTACTTC. Translation gives CASSFGQRSYEQYF.

The rearrangement links TRBV5-4 to TRBJ1-6, with 8 bases aligning to TRBD1. The CDR3 extends over 16 amino acids. Germline lookup yields CDR1 SGHNT and CDR2 YYREEE (reference sequence). J gave up 3 bases and V 3 bases, and 5 bases lay outside the gene matches. The chain's CDR3 is CASSSGTGIYNSPLHF. The CDR3 bases are TGTGCCAGCAGCTCCGGGACAGGAATCTATAATTCACCCCTCCACTTT.

This chain joins TRBV7-9 and TRBJ2-7, with 8 bases that match TRBD2. The germline V gene has CDR1 SEHNR and CDR2 FQNEAQ (reference sequence). The CDR3 runs to 15 residues. J gave up 6 bases and V 4 bases, and 11 bases lay outside the gene matches. In DNA, the CDR3 is TGTGCCAGCAGCTCCGGGCGGGGGGTAGGATCCGAGCAGTACTTC. This gives the protein CASSSGRGVGSEQYF.